These 15 T cell receptor beta chains were all obtained from the same sample, sequenced in a study of regulatory T cells in long-lasting Graves disease. Stated time point: newly diagnosed GD, antithyroid drugs for less than 3 months. From PBMCs, RNA was extracted and then used to make the TCR library. Arm-PCR of CDR3 regions and iRepertoire HTBI primers were used to build TCR beta libraries. TCRdb processed the multiplex PCR reads anew with MiXCR; each CDR3 protein has one entry. The repertoire holds a few hundred thousand distinct CDR3 sequences, about a sixth seen once, with about 25% in the top ten. These data also featured in a second study, about T cells in Graves' hyperthyroidism and ophthalmopathy.

Sequencing was performed on peripheral blood mononuclear cells (PBMCs), taken at new diagnosis, from a patient treated with antithyroid drugs. The receptors shown here come from a woman between 18 and 30 years old with Graves disease.

J is TRBJ2-2 and V is TRBV5-4; tentatively, D is TRBD1 (5 bases). This CDR3 comprises 14 residues. The germline CDR1 and CDR2 sequences are SGHNT and YYREEE (reference sequence). Trimming pared 2 bases from V and 1 base from J, leaving 6 bases between. CDR3 loop: CASSFQGNTGELFF. DNA of the CDR3: TGTGCCAGCAGCTTCCAGGGGAACACCGGGGAGCTGTTTTTT. Together with reference TRBV5-4 and TRBJ2-2, the CDR3 gives the full variable domain: ETGVTQSPTHLIKTRGQQVTLRCSSQSGHNTVSWYQQALGQGPQFIFQYYREEENGRGNFPPRFSGLQFPNYSSELNVNALELDDSALYLCASSFQGNTGELFFGEGSRLTVL.

This clonotype was recorded many times. The V gene is TRBV20-1, the J gene TRBJ2-2; 7 positions match TRBD2. V lost 1 base and J lost 6; bases outside the gene matches: 11. This CDR3 has 16 amino acids. The germline V gene encodes CDR1 DFQATT and CDR2 SNEGSKA (reference sequence). The CDR3 DNA follows: TGCAGTGCTAGAGCCGGGGGGAGTAGGAATCCCGGGGAGCTGTTTTTT. Translating it yields CSARAGGSRNPGELFF.

The chain employs TRBV27 and TRBJ2-5; the D call may be TRBD1 or TRBD2 (6 bases each). Germline CDR1 is MNHEY and CDR2 is SMNVEV (reference sequence). This CDR3 has 16 amino acids. Trimming removed 4 bases from V and 1 base from J, with 16 bases in between. CDR3 residues: CASSSFGGGFQETQYF. The CDR3 region has the DNA TGTGCCAGCAGTTCATTCGGGGGCGGCTTCCAAGAGACCCAGTACTTC.

In this sample, this clonotype turned up a few times. This chain joins TRBV5-1 and TRBJ2-5; D could derive from TRBD1 or TRBD2 (5 bases each). The V gene's germline CDR1 is SGHRS and CDR2 YFSETQ. V was pared by 4 bases and J by 3 bases, with 13 bases between. The CDR3 covers 14 residues. DNA for the CDR3: TGCGCCAGCAGCCTCGGGACCGCCGAAGAGACCCAGTACTTC. This encodes CASSLGTAEETQYF. The full variable domain, in which reference TRBV5-1 and TRBJ2-5 provide the parts outside the CDR3, is KAGVTQTPRYLIKTRGQQVTLSCSPISGHRSVSWYQQTPGQGLQFLFEYFSETQRNKGNFPGRFSGRQFSNSRSEMNVSTLELGDSALYLCASSLGTAEETQYFGPGTRLLVL.

This chain uses TRBV6-1 with TRBJ2-7; D is unclear. This CDR3 spans 14 amino acids. V was cut by 6 bases and J by 4 bases, with 16 bases left in between. Germline V gene data show CDR1 as MNHNS and CDR2 as SASEGT. The CDR3 DNA follows: TGTGCCAGCAGCCTCTCCTTTGACGCTTACGAGCAGTACTTC. Translated: CASSLSFDAYEQYF.

This clonotype was observed a handful of times. The genes are TRBV20-1 and TRBJ2-3; the D gene is possibly TRBD2 (6 bases). Looked up from germline, CDR1 is DFQATT and CDR2 is SNEGSKA (reference sequence). The CDR3 is made up of 16 amino acids. Trimming removed 1 base from V and 0 bases from J, with 14 bases in between. CDR3: CSARALSSGSTDTQYF. In DNA, the CDR3 is TGCAGTGCTAGAGCCCTCAGCAGCGGGAGCACAGATACGCAGTATTTT.

This clonotype was found many times. The V call is TRBV28, the J call TRBJ2-7, with D hard to call. V lost 8 bases and J lost 2, with 13 bases in between. There are 13 residues in the CDR3. Germline CDR1 is MDHEN and CDR2 is SYDVKM. The CDR3 DNA reads TGTGCCAGCTCAACACCCCCCACCTACGAGCAGTACTTC. Translation gives CASSTPPTYEQYF.

The chain has TRBV3-1 and TRBJ2-1, with 9 nucleotides matching TRBD2. With 5 bases clipped from V and 2 bases from J, the junction kept 7 bases outside the gene matches. CDR3 size: 16 residues. Per the germline V gene, CDR1 is LGHDT and CDR2 is YNNKEL (reference sequence). CDR3 bases: TGTGCCAGCAGCAGAGGGTTAGCGGGAGCCTACAATGAGCAGTTCTTC. As protein: CASSRGLAGAYNEQFF.

A few counts support this clonotype. The CDR3 region has the DNA TGCGCCAGCAGCCGGATTGGGACGGGGAACATGAACACTGAAGCTTTCTTT. Translating it yields CASSRIGTGNMNTEAFF. The gene calls are TRBV5-1 and TRBJ1-1, with D possibly being TRBD1 (5 bases). CDR1 SGHRS and CDR2 YFSETQ come from the germline V gene. Trimming removed 4 bases at V and 0 bases at J, with 19 bases between. CDR3 size: 17 residues.

In this sample, this clonotype turned up a few times. The V and J genes are TRBV11-1 and TRBJ2-1; 11 nucleotides match TRBD2. CDR3 length: 15 amino acids. The germline CDR1 and CDR2 sequences are SGHAT and FQDESV (reference sequence). V shed 7 bases and J 5 bases; nucleotides not matched to a gene: 7. CDR3 amino acids: CASTIAGGPNNEQFF. CDR3 bases: TGTGCCAGCACCATAGCGGGAGGGCCCAACAATGAGCAGTTCTTC.

This clonotype was recorded many times. CDR3 sequence: CASSRGPLEQFF. The CDR3 DNA follows: TGTGCCAGCAGCCGCGGACCTCTGGAGCAGTTCTTC. V gene TRBV11-2 combines with J gene TRBJ2-1; D not certain. The CDR3 loop spans 12 amino acids. Germline-derived CDR1 and CDR2 are SGHAT and FQNNGV. V was clipped by 5 bases and J by 10 bases, with 12 bases between them.

This clonotype was seen at least ten times. The conserved phenylalanine or tryptophan normally closing the CDR3 is absent here, so this likely arose from a read error. The limits of the CDR3 on the DNA are not certain, so only TCRdb's listed CDR3 is given. The V and J genes are TRBV28 and TRBJ1-1. Per the germline V gene, CDR1 is MDHEN and CDR2 is SYDVKM. The CDR3 comprises 12 residues, both ends counted. CDR3 amino acids: CASSPVPGPRAV.

This clonotype was found many times. CDR3 in DNA: TGCAGTGCTAGAGCAGAGGACAGGGGGTACGAGCAGTACTTC. This gives the protein CSARAEDRGYEQYF. V gene TRBV20-1 combines with J gene TRBJ2-7; 10 bases fit TRBD1. The CDR3 consists of 14 residues. Germline CDR1 is DFQATT and CDR2 is SNEGSKA (reference sequence). Losses at the gene ends were 1 base for V and 4 bases for J; bases not matched to a gene: 4.

The chain has TRBV6-4 and TRBJ2-6, with 7 bases lining up with TRBD1. The ends lost 2 bases at V and 2 bases at J; junction bases unmatched: 3. Germline-derived CDR1 and CDR2 are MRHNA and SNTAGT. This CDR3 has 16 amino acids. CDR3 loop: CASSDPTGPGANVLTF. CDR3 sequence (DNA): TGTGCCAGCAGTGACCCGACAGGGCCTGGGGCCAACGTCCTGACTTTC.

This clonotype has at least ten counts. The rearrangement uses TRBV6-1 and TRBJ1-1; weak D call: TRBD1 (6 bases). The CDR3 totals 13 residues. Germline CDR1 and CDR2: MNHNS and SASEGT. V was pared by 7 bases and J by 5 bases, with 14 bases between. CDR3 coding DNA: TGTGCCAGCACCAACCAGGGACATACTGAAGCTTTCTTT. It is translated as CASTNQGHTEAFF.